The T cell receptor beta chain described here comes from a study of cytomegalovirus exposure and HLA in healthy donors. TCRdb keeps only in-frame clones here, not all; method: immunoSEQ multiplex PCR. The sample records some 140,000 clones, 70% to 85% being singletons. In germline, CDR1 is KGHSH, CDR2 LQKENI. The CDR3 runs 15 residues. Trimming cost V 5 bases and J 6 bases, with 20 bases left between them. V usage is TRBV18 and J usage is TRBJ2-7, with TRBD1 as a possible D gene (6 bases). This sequence was found in a man aged 30-40 years in good health and CMV-seropositive. The sample comprised PBMCs. CDR3 sequence: CASSTLQGEVSEQYF. The CDR3 DNA reads as TGTGCCAGCTCAACACTACAGGGTGAGGTCTCCGAGCAGTACTTC.